This TCR beta chain was obtained from a study of blood T cell repertoires in COVID-19. Study-level background: In each case, the material was cDNA or gDNA derived from T cells, B-cell-depleted T cells, or PBMCs.

Libraries were prepared by immunoSEQ multiplex PCR; TCRdb keeps only in-frame clonotypes and omits some of them. This table holds 360,000 or so clones, around 87% found once. V was clipped by 6 bases and J by 0 bases, with 12 bases between them. CDR1 is MDHEN and CDR2 is SYDVKM in the germline V gene. The CDR3 runs to 15 residues. Sequencing was carried out using peripheral blood. The receptor comes from a man younger than 35 with active or convalescent COVID-19. The chain joins TRBV28 to TRBJ1-5; D gene uncertain. The CDR3 protein is CASSPDTYSNQPQHF. CDR3 bases: TGTGCCAGCAGCCCTGACACCTATAGCAATCAGCCCCAGCATTTT.